This TCR beta chain originates from a study of blood T cell repertoires in COVID-19. Background on the study: Sources were T cells, B-cell-depleted T cells, or PBMCs; the material itself was cDNA or gDNA.

Per germline, CDR1 MNHEY and CDR2 SVGAGI. This CDR3 is 13 amino acids long. Between the trimmed V and J ends, which lost 5 bases and 4 bases, there was a span of 12 bases. TCRdb's copy holds only in-frame clones and misses some; the assay was immunoSEQ multiplex PCR. Of 62,000 or so clones listed, 88% are singletons. The genes are TRBV6-5 and TRBJ2-7; D is perhaps TRBD2 (6 bases). Sequenced input: peripheral blood. The receptor was derived from a human donor in a cohort sampled during active COVID-19. The chain's CDR3 is CASSTMRDYEQYF. Written as DNA, the CDR3 is TGTGCCAGCAGTACGATGCGGGATTACGAGCAGTACTTC.